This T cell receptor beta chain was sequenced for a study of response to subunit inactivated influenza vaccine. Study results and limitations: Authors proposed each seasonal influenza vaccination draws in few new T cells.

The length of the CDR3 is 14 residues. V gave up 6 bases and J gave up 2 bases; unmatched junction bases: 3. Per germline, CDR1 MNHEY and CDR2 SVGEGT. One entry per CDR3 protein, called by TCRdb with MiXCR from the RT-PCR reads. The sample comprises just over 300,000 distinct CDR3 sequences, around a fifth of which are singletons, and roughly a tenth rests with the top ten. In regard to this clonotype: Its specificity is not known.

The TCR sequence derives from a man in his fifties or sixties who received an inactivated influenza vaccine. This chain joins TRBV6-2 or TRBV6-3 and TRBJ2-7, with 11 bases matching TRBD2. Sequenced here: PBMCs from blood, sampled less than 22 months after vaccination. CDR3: CASRGLAGAYEQYF. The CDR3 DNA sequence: TGTGCCAGCAGAGGACTAGCGGGCGCCTACGAGCAGTACTTC.